What follows are 29 T cell receptor beta chains derived from one specimen sequenced in a study of blood T cell repertoires in COVID-19. Sequencing used immunoSEQ multiplex PCR; TCRdb keeps in-frame clones, though not all of them. The sample has 130,000 to 150,000 clones, about four fifths seen once. What was sequenced was peripheral blood. The receptor source for this set is a human donor in a cohort sampled during active COVID-19.

The chain links TRBV7-8 to TRBJ1-5; 7 nucleotides align to TRBD1. The CDR3 covers 17 residues. The ends lost 4 bases at V and 8 bases at J; junction bases unmatched: 17. Germline CDR1 and CDR2: SGHVS and FQNEAQ. The CDR3, as DNA: TGTGCCAGCAGCTCAACAGGGGCGCGTGGCATTTTGAAGCCCCAGCATTTT. Translating gives CASSSTGARGILKPQHF.

The chain carries TRBV5-5 and TRBJ2-1; 13 positions match TRBD2. After removal of 5 bases from V and 10 bases from J, the junction contained 9 bases not matched to a gene. Germline values: CDR1 SGHKS, CDR2 YYEKEE (reference sequence). This CDR3 has 15 residues. The CDR3 sequence is CASSPTSGGVLEQFF. For the CDR3, the DNA is TGTGCCAGCAGTCCTACTAGCGGGGGGGTCCTGGAGCAGTTCTTC.

The rearrangement joins TRBV2 to TRBJ1-3; unclear D gene. V lost 11 bases and J lost 0, with 17 bases in between. Germline V CDR1 and CDR2: SNHLY, FYNNEI. This CDR3 region has 15 residues. CDR3: CAGRLEGTSGNTIYF. The CDR3 DNA follows: TGTGCCGGCCGTCTGGAGGGCACCTCTGGAAACACCATATATTTT.

This chain uses TRBV2 with TRBJ1-1; the D is unclear. The V gene's germline CDR1 is SNHLY and CDR2 FYNNEI. The CDR3 has 12 amino acids. Deletions cut 3 bases from V and 7 bases from J, with 9 bases between. In nucleotides, the CDR3 is TGTGCCAGCAGTGAGGTGGGCATTGAAGCTTTCTTT. As protein: CASSEVGIEAFF.

This clone showed up just once. The chain combines TRBV9 with TRBJ2-1; tentative D call: TRBD1 (5 bases). The germline gives CDR1 SGDLS, CDR2 YYNGEE. CDR3 length: 12 amino acids. Trimming removed 3 bases at V and 9 bases at J, with 10 bases between. In DNA form, the CDR3 reads TGTGCCAGCAGCGGGGGCCCCACTGAGCAGTTCTTC. Translating it yields CASSGGPTEQFF.

The chain combines TRBV5-1 with TRBJ1-3; maybe TRBD1 (6 bases). The CDR3 is 17 residues long. V was cut by 3 bases and J by 0 bases, with 16 bases left in between. CDR1 and CDR2 (germline): SGHRS, YFSETQ. Here the CDR3 reads CASSWGTLLSSGNTIYF. The CDR3 DNA follows: TGCGCCAGCAGCTGGGGGACACTGCTCAGCTCTGGAAACACCATATATTTT.

This clone was observed a single time. The rearrangement uses TRBV14 and TRBJ2-6, with D tentatively TRBD1 (6 bases). Trimming stripped 2 bases from V and 3 bases from J, with 14 bases between. The germline V gene has CDR1 SGHDN and CDR2 FVKESK. The CDR3 contains 17 residues. The CDR3 region is CASSQIQGYRGANVLTF. The CDR3 DNA follows: TGTGCCAGCAGCCAAATACAGGGTTATCGTGGGGCCAACGTCCTGACTTTC.

The CDR3 loop reads CASSLIPAGSTRGYTF. CDR3 nucleotide sequence: TGTGCCAGCAGTTTAATTCCCGCGGGGAGTACGAGGGGCTACACCTTC. The V gene is TRBV27, the J gene TRBJ1-2; D ambiguous. This CDR3 contains 16 residues. The ends were cut back, 2 bases at V and 8 bases at J, with 21 bases in the middle. Per the germline V gene, CDR1 is MNHEY and CDR2 is SMNVEV (reference sequence).

This chain uses TRBV5-4 with TRBJ2-1; D unresolved. The germline V gene encodes CDR1 SGHNT and CDR2 YYREEE (reference sequence). The ends were cut back, 6 bases at V and 9 bases at J, with 16 bases in the middle. The CDR3 runs 13 residues. The CDR3 loop is CASTSGWASEQFF. The CDR3 nucleotides read TGTGCCAGCACCTCTGGGTGGGCCAGTGAGCAGTTCTTC.

The chain employs TRBV20-1 and TRBJ2-4; 10 nucleotides agree with TRBD2. Losses at the gene ends were 3 bases for V and 0 bases for J; bases not matched to a gene: 11. Germline assignment: CDR1 DFQATT and CDR2 SNEGSKA (reference sequence). The CDR3 is 18 residues long. CDR3 bases: TGCAGTGCTAGTGTTTCAGCGGGGGGGCCGGGAGCCAAAAACATTCAGTACTTC. Translation gives CSASVSAGGPGAKNIQYF.

The chain employs TRBV24-1 and TRBJ2-1, with D tentatively TRBD1 (6 bases). Between the trimmed V and J ends, which lost 7 bases and 3 bases, there was a span of 9 bases. The CDR3 runs 13 residues. Germline loops: CDR1 KGHDR, CDR2 SFDVKD. CDR3 in amino acids: CATSRGGYNEQFF. The CDR3 nucleotides read TGTGCCACCAGCAGGGGTGGCTACAATGAGCAGTTCTTC.

The chain employs TRBV6-2 or TRBV6-3 and TRBJ1-3, with 8 bases that match TRBD1. The CDR3 is 17 amino acids. The germline V gene encodes CDR1 MNHEY and CDR2 SVGEGT. V shed 6 bases and J 0 bases; nucleotides not matched to a gene: 10. CDR3 in amino acids: CASSPLGQASSGNTIYF. The CDR3, as DNA: TGTGCCAGCAGCCCTCTGGGACAGGCGAGCTCTGGAAACACCATATATTTT.

The chain links TRBV4-3 to TRBJ1-2; weak D call: TRBD1 (5 bases). Trimming took 0 bases from V and 3 from J, leaving 14 bases between them. Germline assignment: CDR1 LGHNA and CDR2 YSLEER. The CDR3 runs 16 residues. The CDR3 here is CASSQEVGQVDYGYTF. CDR3 nucleotide sequence: TGCGCCAGCAGCCAAGAGGTGGGGCAGGTTGACTATGGCTACACCTTC.

The V gene is TRBV28, the J gene TRBJ2-1; TRBD2 is a possible D gene (5 bases). Germline V gene data show CDR1 as MDHEN and CDR2 as SYDVKM. The V end lost 1 base, the J end lost 5 bases, and 12 bases lay between the germline ends. CDR3 length: 15 residues. The CDR3 loop is CASSLSGGPDNEQFF. CDR3 DNA sequence: TGTGCCAGCAGTTTATCTGGAGGCCCTGACAATGAGCAGTTCTTC.

The V gene is TRBV7-9, the J gene TRBJ1-5; 11 bases match TRBD1. This CDR3 is built from 15 residues. CDR1 is SEHNR, CDR2 FQNEAQ, per germline (reference sequence). V dropped 5 bases and J dropped 6; count of bases not matched to a gene: 6. The CDR3 coding sequence is TGTGCCAGCAGCCGGACAGGGGGCGGTGGTCAGCCCCAGCATTTT. Amino acid sequence: CASSRTGGGGQPQHF. Full variable domain (outside the CDR3, taken from reference TRBV7-9 and TRBJ1-5): DTGVSQNPRHKITKRGQNVTFRCDPISEHNRLYWYRQTLGQGPEFLTYFQNEAQLEKSRLLSDRFSAERPKGSFSTLEIQRTEQGDSAMYLCASSRTGGGGQPQHFGDGTRLSIL.

In this sample, this clone turned up a few times. The chain is built from TRBV5-4 and TRBJ2-7; D not resolved. V lost 3 bases and J lost 5, with 12 bases in between. The CDR3 length is 13 residues. In germline, CDR1 is SGHNT, CDR2 YYREEE (reference sequence). Written as DNA, the CDR3 is TGTGCCAGCAGCTCCGCTACGGTGGACGAGCAGTACTTC. As protein: CASSSATVDEQYF.

The CDR3 sequence is CASSTRDTNSPLHF. The CDR3 DNA reads TGTGCCAGCAGCACCCGGGACACCAATTCACCCCTCCACTTT. V is TRBV3-1 (or the pseudogene TRBV3-2) and J is TRBJ1-6; a weak D match, TRBD1 (6 bases). Germline V lookup: CDR1 LGHDT, CDR2 YNNKEL (reference sequence). Between the trimmed V and J ends, which lost 5 bases and 7 bases, there was a span of 12 bases. The CDR3 contains 14 residues.

This chain joins TRBV6-6 and TRBJ1-2, with 9 bases matching TRBD1. CDR3 length: 14 residues. Germline values: CDR1 MNHNY, CDR2 SVGAGI (reference sequence). The junction had 6 bases not matched to a gene; V was cut back by 6 bases and J by 4 bases. The CDR3 region has the DNA TGTGCCAGCAGGCGGGACAGGGAGGTCTATGGCTACACCTTC. Amino acids: CASRRDREVYGYTF.

This clone occurred once. V usage is TRBV3-1 (or the pseudogene TRBV3-2) and J usage is TRBJ2-7; weak D call: TRBD1 (6 bases). The CDR3 has 12 residues. Germline assignment: CDR1 LGHDT and CDR2 YNNKEL (reference sequence). V lost 2 bases to trimming and J lost 4 bases, with 6 bases between them. The CDR3, as DNA: TGTGCCAGCAGCCAACAGGGGTACGAGCAGTACTTC. Translated, it gives CASSQQGYEQYF.

This clone came up once. The rearrangement joins TRBV6-5 to TRBJ1-3; TRBD1 aligns across 9 bases. Germline V gene sequence: CDR1 MNHEY, CDR2 SVGAGI. Trimming removed 0 bases from V and 4 bases from J; junction bases left unmatched: 4. This CDR3 region has 16 residues. The CDR3 reads CASSYSTGQGGNTIYF. The CDR3, as DNA: TGTGCCAGCAGTTACTCTACCGGACAGGGGGGAAACACCATATATTTT.

The gene calls are TRBV5-4 and TRBJ1-1; 11 bases fit TRBD1. Per the germline V gene, CDR1 is SGHNT and CDR2 is YYREEE (reference sequence). The J segment lost 5 bases and the V segment lost 0 bases, leaving 9 bases of the junction unmatched. This CDR3 spans 17 amino acids. This CDR3 is CASSLEDRGLGGTEAFF. Written as DNA, the CDR3 is TGTGCCAGCAGCTTGGAGGACAGGGGGCTGGGTGGAACTGAAGCTTTCTTT.

This chain links TRBV11-2 with TRBJ2-5; 7 nucleotides align to TRBD2. V trimming: 7 bases; J trimming: 4 bases; junction bases outside the gene matches: 9. Germline V lookup: CDR1 SGHAT, CDR2 FQNNGV. The CDR3 loop spans 14 amino acids. CDR3 residues: CASTRQRGAETQYF. In DNA, the CDR3 is TGTGCCAGCACCCGACAGCGGGGCGCAGAGACCCAGTACTTC.

This clone has ten or more counts. The chain joins TRBV6-5 to TRBJ2-1, with 7 bases matching TRBD2. Germline V CDR1 and CDR2: MNHEY, SVGAGI. CDR3 size: 14 residues. The V gene end was trimmed by 8 bases and the J gene end by 5 bases; junction bases not matched to a gene: 9. CDR3 loop: CASVERGKNNEQFF. Here the CDR3 DNA reads TGTGCCAGCGTGGAGCGGGGTAAGAACAATGAGCAGTTCTTC.

The chain combines TRBV19 with TRBJ2-5, with 7 bases lining up with TRBD1. The V gene's germline CDR1 is LNHDA and CDR2 SQIVND (reference sequence). The CDR3 spans 14 residues. V shed 4 bases, J shed 5 bases, and the junction held 7 bases outside the gene matches. Here the CDR3 DNA reads TGTGCCAGTAGTAAGGGGGCAGGGGCGGAGACCCAGTACTTC. It is translated as CASSKGAGAETQYF.

The rearrangement uses TRBV5-8 and TRBJ2-5; 10 bases map to TRBD2. V was clipped by 0 bases and J by 2 bases; unmatched bases: 7. Per the germline V gene, CDR1 is SGHTS and CDR2 is YDEGEE. This CDR3 has 17 amino acids. In DNA, the CDR3 is TGTGCCAGCAGCTTGGGAGGGCTAGCGGGGGAGCAAGAGACCCAGTACTTC. Its translation: CASSLGGLAGEQETQYF.

The chain employs TRBV2 and TRBJ2-3; TRBD2 might be the D (5 bases). The germline gives CDR1 SNHLY, CDR2 FYNNEI. The CDR3 totals 14 residues. The V end was cut by 6 bases, the J end by 3 bases, with 13 bases between. Written as DNA, the CDR3 is TGTGCCAGCAGGCCCGGGTCGGGGACAGATACGCAGTATTTT. Translated, it gives CASRPGSGTDTQYF.

J is TRBJ2-5 and V is TRBV3-1 (or the pseudogene TRBV3-2); 7 bases are shared with TRBD2. The CDR3 runs 13 residues. The germline V gene encodes CDR1 LGHDT and CDR2 YNNKEL (reference sequence). V shed 4 bases, J shed 4 bases, and the junction held 3 bases outside the gene matches. The CDR3: CASSPTSVETQYF. The CDR3 region has the DNA TGTGCCAGCAGCCCTACTAGCGTAGAGACCCAGTACTTC.

This clone was observed a single time. The chain links TRBV19 to TRBJ1-6, with D unresolved. The CDR3 runs to 13 residues. Trimming shortened V by 2 bases and J by 5 bases, and 4 bases separated the two germline ends. Per germline, CDR1 LNHDA and CDR2 SQIVND (reference sequence). The CDR3 protein is CASSIQDNSPLHF. CDR3 bases: TGTGCCAGTAGTATACAGGATAATTCACCCCTCCACTTT.

This clone occurred once. As DNA, the CDR3 is TGCGCCAGCAGCCACACAGAGTACAATGAGCAGTTCTTC. Translating gives CASSHTEYNEQFF. The rearrangement uses TRBV4-3 and TRBJ2-1, with D unresolved. Trimming shortened V by 3 bases and J by 4 bases, and 7 bases separated the two germline ends. The germline V gene encodes CDR1 LGHNA and CDR2 YSLEER. The length of the CDR3 is 13 residues.